Below, 3 T cell receptor beta chains from the same sample are listed, as sequenced in a study of cytomegalovirus exposure and HLA in healthy donors. PCR used 60 Vbeta primers and 13 Jbeta primers. Profiling relied on immunoSEQ multiplex PCR, and the TCRdb table lists in-frame clones only, not all of them. The table shows approximately 160,000 clones, with more than 80% occurring only once. Sequenced sample: PBMCs. Receptors were obtained from a woman between 18 and 29 years old in good health and CMV-seronegative.

The chain carries TRBV6-4 and TRBJ2-1; 7 nucleotides agree with TRBD2. Germline CDR1 MRHNA, CDR2 SNTAGT. This CDR3 has 15 amino acids. J lost 0 bases, V lost 6 bases, and 5 bases had no gene match. Here the CDR3 DNA reads TGTGCCAGCAGCCTTCTAGCGGCCTCCTACAATGAGCAGTTCTTC. Its translation: CASSLLAASYNEQFF.

The chain is built from TRBV29-1 and TRBJ2-3; unclear D gene. This CDR3 is 13 amino acids long. V was cut by 7 bases and J by 0 bases, with 11 bases left in between. Looked up from germline, CDR1 is SQVTM and CDR2 is ANQGSEA. CDR3 DNA sequence: TGCAGCGGGGCTATCTCTAGCACAGATACGCAGTATTTT. Its translation is CSGAISSTDTQYF.

The chain carries TRBV15 and TRBJ2-7; D is possibly TRBD1 (6 bases). Trimming removed 6 bases at V and 7 bases at J, with 10 bases between. This CDR3 is 11 amino acids long. Germline V gives CDR1 LNHNV, CDR2 YYDKDF (reference sequence). The chain's CDR3 is CATRKGVEQYF. The CDR3 DNA reads TGTGCCACCAGAAAGGGGGTTGAGCAGTACTTC.